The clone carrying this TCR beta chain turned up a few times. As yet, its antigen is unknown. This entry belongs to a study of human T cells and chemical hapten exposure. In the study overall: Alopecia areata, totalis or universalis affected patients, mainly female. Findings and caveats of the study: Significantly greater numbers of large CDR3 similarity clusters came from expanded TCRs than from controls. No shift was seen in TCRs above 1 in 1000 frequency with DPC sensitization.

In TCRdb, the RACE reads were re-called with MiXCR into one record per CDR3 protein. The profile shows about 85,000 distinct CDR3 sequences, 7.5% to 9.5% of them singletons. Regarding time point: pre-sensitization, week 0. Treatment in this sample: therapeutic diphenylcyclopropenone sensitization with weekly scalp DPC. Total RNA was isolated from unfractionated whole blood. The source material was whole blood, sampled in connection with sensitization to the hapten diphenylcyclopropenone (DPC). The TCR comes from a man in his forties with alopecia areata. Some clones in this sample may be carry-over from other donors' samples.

CDR3 sequence: CASSLDSGWQETQYF. The DNA for the CDR3 is TGCGCCAGCAGCTTGGACAGCGGGTGGCAAGAGACCCAGTACTTC. The chain joins TRBV5-1 to TRBJ2-5, with D perhaps matching TRBD2 (6 bases). Germline loops: CDR1 SGHRS, CDR2 YFSETQ. The CDR3 is 15 residues long. V was pared by 0 bases and J by 2 bases, with 11 bases between.